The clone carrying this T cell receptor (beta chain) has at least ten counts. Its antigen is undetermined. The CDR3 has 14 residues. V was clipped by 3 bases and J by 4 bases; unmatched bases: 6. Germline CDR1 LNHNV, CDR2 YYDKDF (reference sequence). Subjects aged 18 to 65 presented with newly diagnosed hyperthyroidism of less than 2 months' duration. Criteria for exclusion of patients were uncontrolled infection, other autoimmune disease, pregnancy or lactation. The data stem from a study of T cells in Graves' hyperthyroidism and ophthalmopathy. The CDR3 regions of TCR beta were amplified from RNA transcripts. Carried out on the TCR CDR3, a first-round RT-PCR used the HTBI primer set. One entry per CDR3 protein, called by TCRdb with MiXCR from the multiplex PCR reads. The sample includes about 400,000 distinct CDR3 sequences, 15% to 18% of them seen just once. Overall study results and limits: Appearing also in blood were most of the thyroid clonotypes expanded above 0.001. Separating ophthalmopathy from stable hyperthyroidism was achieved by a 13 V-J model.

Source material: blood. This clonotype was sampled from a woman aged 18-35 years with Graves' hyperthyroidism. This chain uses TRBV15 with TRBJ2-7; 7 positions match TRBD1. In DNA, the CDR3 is TGTGCCACCAGCAGTCGACAGGGTGCGTACGAGCAGTACTTC. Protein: CATSSRQGAYEQYF.